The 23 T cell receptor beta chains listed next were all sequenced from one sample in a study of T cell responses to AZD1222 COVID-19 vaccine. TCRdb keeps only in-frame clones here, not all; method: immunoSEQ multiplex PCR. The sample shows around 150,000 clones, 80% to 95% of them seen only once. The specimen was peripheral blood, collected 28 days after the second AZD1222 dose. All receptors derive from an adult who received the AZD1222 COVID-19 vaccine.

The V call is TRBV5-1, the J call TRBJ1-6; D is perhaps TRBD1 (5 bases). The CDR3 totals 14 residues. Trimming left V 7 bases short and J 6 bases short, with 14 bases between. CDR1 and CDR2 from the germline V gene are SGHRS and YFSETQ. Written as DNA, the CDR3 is TGCGCCAGCGCCCGGGACGGCCTTAATTCACCCCTCCACTTT. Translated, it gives CASARDGLNSPLHF. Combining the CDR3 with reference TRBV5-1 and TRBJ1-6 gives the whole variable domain KAGVTQTPRYLIKTRGQQVTLSCSPISGHRSVSWYQQTPGQGLQFLFEYFSETQRNKGNFPGRFSGRQFSNSRSEMNVSTLELGDSALYLCASARDGLNSPLHFGNGTRLTVT.

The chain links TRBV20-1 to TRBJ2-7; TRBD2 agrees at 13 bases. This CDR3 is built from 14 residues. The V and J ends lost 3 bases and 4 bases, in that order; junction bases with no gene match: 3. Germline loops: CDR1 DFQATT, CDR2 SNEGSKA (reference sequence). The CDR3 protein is CSASGTSGTYEQYF. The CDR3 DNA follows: TGCAGTGCTAGTGGGACTAGCGGGACTTACGAGCAGTACTTC.

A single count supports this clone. The CDR3 region is CASSLVPWPGFLSSGNTIYF. CDR3 bases: TGTGCCAGCAGCTTAGTTCCCTGGCCAGGGTTTTTGAGTTCCGGAAACACCATATATTTT. The J gene is TRBJ1-3, the V gene TRBV7-7; tentatively, D is TRBD1 (5 bases). Germline loops: CDR1 SSHAT, CDR2 FNYEAQ (reference sequence). V dropped 1 base and J dropped 4 bases, with 26 bases sitting between them. This CDR3 is built from 20 residues.

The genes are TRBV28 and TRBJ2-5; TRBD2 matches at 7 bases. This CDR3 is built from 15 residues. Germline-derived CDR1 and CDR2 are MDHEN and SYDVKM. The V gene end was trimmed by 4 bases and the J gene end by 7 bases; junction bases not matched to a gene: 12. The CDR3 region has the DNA TGTGCCAGCAGTTCGGGGGGAACAGGAGGATCGACCCAGTACTTC. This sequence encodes CASSSGGTGGSTQYF.

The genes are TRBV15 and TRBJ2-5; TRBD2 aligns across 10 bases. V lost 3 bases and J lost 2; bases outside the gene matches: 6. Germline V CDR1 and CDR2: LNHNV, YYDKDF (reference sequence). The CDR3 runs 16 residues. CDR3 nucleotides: TGTGCCACCAGCAGGGGTAGGGGACTAGCGCAAGAGACCCAGTACTTC. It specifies CATSRGRGLAQETQYF.

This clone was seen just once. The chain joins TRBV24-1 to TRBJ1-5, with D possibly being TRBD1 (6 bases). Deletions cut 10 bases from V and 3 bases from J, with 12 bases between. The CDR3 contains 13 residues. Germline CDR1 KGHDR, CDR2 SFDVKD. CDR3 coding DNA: TGTGCCACTCAGGGGTTGTTCAATCAGCCCCAGCATTTT. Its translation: CATQGLFNQPQHF.

DNA of the CDR3: TGTGCCAGCTCACCAAGACTAGCGAGCTCCTACGAGCAGTACTTC. Translation gives CASSPRLASSYEQYF. This chain links TRBV18 with TRBJ2-7; 8 bases are a match to TRBD2. Germline values: CDR1 KGHSH, CDR2 LQKENI. The CDR3 consists of 15 residues. The J segment lost 0 bases and the V segment lost 2 bases, leaving 3 bases of the junction unmatched.

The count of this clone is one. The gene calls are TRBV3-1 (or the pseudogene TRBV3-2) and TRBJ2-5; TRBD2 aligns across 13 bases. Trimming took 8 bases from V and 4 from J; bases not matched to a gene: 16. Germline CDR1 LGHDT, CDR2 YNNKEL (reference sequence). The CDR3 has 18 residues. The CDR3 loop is CASRHGFTSGRAGETQYF. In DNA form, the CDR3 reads TGTGCCAGCCGACACGGGTTTACTAGCGGGAGGGCAGGAGAGACCCAGTACTTC.

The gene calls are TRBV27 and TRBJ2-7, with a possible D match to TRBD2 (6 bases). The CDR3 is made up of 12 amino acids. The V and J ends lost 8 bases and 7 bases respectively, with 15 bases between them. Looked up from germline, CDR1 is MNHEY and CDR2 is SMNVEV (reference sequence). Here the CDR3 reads CASCLWDSEQYF. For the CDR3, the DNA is TGTGCCAGCTGCCTTTGGGACTCAGAGCAGTACTTC.

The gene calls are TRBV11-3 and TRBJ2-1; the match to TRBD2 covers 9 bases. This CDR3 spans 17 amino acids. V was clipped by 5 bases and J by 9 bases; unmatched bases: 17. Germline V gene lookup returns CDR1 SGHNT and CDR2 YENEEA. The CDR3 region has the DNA TGTGCCAGCAGCCTGAGGTCCGGGACTAGCCGAGAAGGTGAGCAGTTCTTC. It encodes CASSLRSGTSREGEQFF.

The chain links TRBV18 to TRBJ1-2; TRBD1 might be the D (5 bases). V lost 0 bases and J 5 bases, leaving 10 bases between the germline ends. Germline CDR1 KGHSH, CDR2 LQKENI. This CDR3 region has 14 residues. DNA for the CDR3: TGTGCCAGCTCACCACCAGGGGTGGTTTATGGCTACACCTTC. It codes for CASSPPGVVYGYTF. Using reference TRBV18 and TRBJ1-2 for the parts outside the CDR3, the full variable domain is NAGVMQNPRHLVRRRGQEARLRCSPMKGHSHVYWYRQLPEEGLKFMVYLQKENIIDESGMPKERFSAEFPKEGPSILRIQQVVRGDSAAYFCASSPPGVVYGYTFGSGTRLTVV.

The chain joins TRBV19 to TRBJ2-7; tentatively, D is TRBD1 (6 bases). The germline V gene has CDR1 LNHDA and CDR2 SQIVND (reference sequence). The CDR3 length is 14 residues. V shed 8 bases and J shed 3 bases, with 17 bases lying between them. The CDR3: CASGADGQHYEQYF. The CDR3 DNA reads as TGTGCCAGTGGGGCTGACGGACAGCACTACGAGCAGTACTTC. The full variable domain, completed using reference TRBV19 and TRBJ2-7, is DGGITQSPKYLFRKEGQNVTLSCEQNLNHDAMYWYRQDPGQGLRLIYYSQIVNDFQKGDIAEGYSVSREKKESFPLTVTSAQKNPTAFYLCASGADGQHYEQYFGPGTRLTVT.

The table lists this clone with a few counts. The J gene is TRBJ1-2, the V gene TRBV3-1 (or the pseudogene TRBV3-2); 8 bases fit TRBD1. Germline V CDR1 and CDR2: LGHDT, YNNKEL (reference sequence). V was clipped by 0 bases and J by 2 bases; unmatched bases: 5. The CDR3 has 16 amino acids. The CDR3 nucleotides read TGTGCCAGCAGCCAAGAGGCCGCAGGGGGCAACTATGGCTACACCTTC. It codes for CASSQEAAGGNYGYTF.

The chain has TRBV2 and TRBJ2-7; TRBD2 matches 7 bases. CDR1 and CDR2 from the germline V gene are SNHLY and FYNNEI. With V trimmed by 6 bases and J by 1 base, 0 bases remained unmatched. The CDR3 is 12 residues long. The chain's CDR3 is CASRGGSYEQYF. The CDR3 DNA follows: TGTGCCAGCAGGGGAGGGTCCTACGAGCAGTACTTC.

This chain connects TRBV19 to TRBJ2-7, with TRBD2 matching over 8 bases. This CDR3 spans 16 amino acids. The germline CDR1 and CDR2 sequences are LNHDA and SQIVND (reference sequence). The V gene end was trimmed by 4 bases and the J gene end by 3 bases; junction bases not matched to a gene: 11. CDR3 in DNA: TGTGCCAGTAGTACTGGCCCTACGGCGGGAGGCTACGAGCAGTACTTC. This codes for CASSTGPTAGGYEQYF.

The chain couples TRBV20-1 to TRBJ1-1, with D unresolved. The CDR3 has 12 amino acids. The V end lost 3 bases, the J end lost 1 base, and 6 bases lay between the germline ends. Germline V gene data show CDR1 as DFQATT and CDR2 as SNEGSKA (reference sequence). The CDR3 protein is CSASTPNTEAFF. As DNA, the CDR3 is TGCAGTGCTAGTACACCGAACACTGAAGCTTTCTTT.

The CDR3: CASPTGTDTQYF. The CDR3 DNA is TGTGCCAGCCCGACCGGGACAGATACGCAGTATTTT. The chain couples TRBV2 to TRBJ2-3; no clear D gene. The CDR3 is 12 residues long. Looked up from germline, CDR1 is SNHLY and CDR2 is FYNNEI. The V end was cut by 8 bases, the J end by 3 bases, with 9 bases between.

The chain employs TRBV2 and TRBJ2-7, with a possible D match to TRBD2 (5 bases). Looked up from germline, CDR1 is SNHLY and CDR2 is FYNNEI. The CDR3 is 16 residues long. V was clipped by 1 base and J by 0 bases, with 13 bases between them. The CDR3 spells CASSEGNGMSSYEQYF. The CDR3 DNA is TGTGCCAGCAGTGAAGGAAACGGGATGAGCTCCTACGAGCAGTACTTC.

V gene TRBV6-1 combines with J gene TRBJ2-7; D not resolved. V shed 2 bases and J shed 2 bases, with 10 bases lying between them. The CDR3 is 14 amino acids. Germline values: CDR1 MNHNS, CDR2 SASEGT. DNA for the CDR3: TGTGCCAGCAGTGAATCGGGCACCGCCTACGAGCAGTACTTC. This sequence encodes CASSESGTAYEQYF.

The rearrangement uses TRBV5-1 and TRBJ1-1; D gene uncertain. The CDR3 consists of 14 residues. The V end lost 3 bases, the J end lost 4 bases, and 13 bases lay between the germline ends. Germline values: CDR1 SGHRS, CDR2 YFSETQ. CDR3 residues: CASSWTAEATEAFF. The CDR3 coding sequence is TGCGCCAGCAGCTGGACCGCCGAAGCCACTGAAGCTTTCTTT.

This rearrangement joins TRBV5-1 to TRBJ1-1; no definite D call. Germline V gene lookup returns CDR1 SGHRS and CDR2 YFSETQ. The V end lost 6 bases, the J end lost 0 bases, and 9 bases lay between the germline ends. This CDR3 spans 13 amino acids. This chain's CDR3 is CASIGQMNTEAFF. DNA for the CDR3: TGCGCCAGCATAGGGCAGATGAACACTGAAGCTTTCTTT.

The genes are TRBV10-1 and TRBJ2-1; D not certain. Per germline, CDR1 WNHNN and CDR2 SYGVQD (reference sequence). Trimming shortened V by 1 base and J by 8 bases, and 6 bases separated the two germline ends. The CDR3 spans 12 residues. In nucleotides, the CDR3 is TGCGCCAGCAGTGAGTTCACCGATGAGCAGTTCTTC. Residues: CASSEFTDEQFF.

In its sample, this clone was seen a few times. CDR3 region: CASGWVHEQYF. In DNA, the CDR3 is TGTGCCAGCGGTTGGGTGCACGAGCAGTACTTC. The J gene is TRBJ2-7, the V gene TRBV5-6; D is unclear. From germline, CDR1 is SGHDT and CDR2 YYEEEE. V lost 7 bases and J 5 bases, leaving 10 bases between the germline ends. This CDR3 comprises 11 residues.